Each of the 30 T cell receptor beta chains below was sequenced from the same sample in a study of cytomegalovirus exposure and HLA in healthy donors. A multiplex PCR was run with 60 Vbeta primers and 13 Jbeta primers. This table comes from immunoSEQ multiplex PCR, and its TCRdb copy is limited to in-frame clones, with some not included. This sample has some 140,000 clones, with approximately 62% found just once. Material: PBMCs. The receptors here all came from a human donor in good health.

The rearrangement joins TRBV7-2 to TRBJ2-7; 7 bases line up with TRBD2. Germline V gene data show CDR1 as SGHTA and CDR2 as FQGNSA. V was clipped by 8 bases and J by 6 bases; unmatched bases: 13. The CDR3 covers 14 residues. DNA for the CDR3: TGTGCCAGCGGGTTGGGGGGAGGGATCGCCGAGCAGTACTTC. This gives the protein CASGLGGGIAEQYF.

About this clone: Its ends do not fully match the called genes, so a read error is possible. The chain joins TRBV28 to TRBJ1-2; a possible D gene is TRBD1 (5 bases). Germline V gene sequence: CDR1 MDHEN, CDR2 SYDVKM. The CDR3 has 13 residues. In DNA form, the CDR3 reads TGTGCCAGCACACGGGGGGGGGTCTATGGCTACAACTTC. Encoded protein: CASTRGGVYGYNF.

This clone was recorded once. The chain employs TRBV7-2 and TRBJ2-7, with D perhaps TRBD1 (5 bases). This CDR3 contains 15 residues. Per germline, CDR1 SGHTA and CDR2 FQGNSA. V was pared by 2 bases and J by 5 bases, with 16 bases between. CDR3 sequence (DNA): TGTGCCAGCAGCTTATCGCGGCAGGGTTTCAACGAGCAGTACTTC. Protein sequence: CASSLSRQGFNEQYF.

The chain is built from TRBV7-2 and TRBJ2-1, with 8 bases fitting TRBD2. This CDR3 has 15 residues. V lost 5 bases to trimming and J lost 8 bases; unmatched junction nucleotides: 11. CDR1 SGHTA and CDR2 FQGNSA come from the germline V gene. CDR3 sequence (DNA): TGTGCCAGCAGCACGAGATCGGGAGGGCACGATGAGCAGTTCTTC. This gives the protein CASSTRSGGHDEQFF.

The chain couples TRBV28 to TRBJ1-1; a possible D gene is TRBD1 (6 bases). V shed 6 bases and J shed 4 bases, with 12 bases lying between them. From germline, CDR1 is MDHEN and CDR2 SYDVKM. The CDR3 covers 13 residues. CDR3 in amino acids: CASRHRVSTEAFF. The CDR3 DNA reads as TGTGCCAGCAGGCACAGGGTCAGCACTGAAGCTTTCTTT.

J is TRBJ2-7 and V is TRBV19; 7 bases match TRBD1. Germline lookup yields CDR1 LNHDA and CDR2 SQIVND (reference sequence). The CDR3 is 11 amino acids. The trim removed 4 bases at V and 9 bases at J, leaving 3 bases unmatched. CDR3 residues: CASSTGTAQYF. DNA for the CDR3: TGTGCCAGTAGTACAGGGACAGCGCAGTACTTC.

The CDR3 protein is CASSSFKKREGLNEQFF. In nucleotides, the CDR3 is TGTGCCAGCAGCAGCTTCAAGAAGCGGGAGGGCCTCAATGAGCAGTTCTTC. This chain links TRBV11-2 with TRBJ2-1, with TRBD2 matching 10 bases. The CDR3 length is 17 residues. V trimming: 5 bases; J trimming: 6 bases; junction bases outside the gene matches: 13. Germline V gene lookup returns CDR1 SGHAT and CDR2 FQNNGV.

This chain joins TRBV10-1 and TRBJ2-2; 11 bases are a match to TRBD1. This CDR3 contains 16 residues. J gave up 4 bases and V 6 bases, and 7 bases lay outside the gene matches. Germline values: CDR1 WNHNN, CDR2 SYGVQD (reference sequence). This CDR3 reads CASSFSGTGGTGELFF. The DNA of the CDR3 is TGCGCCAGCAGCTTCTCCGGGACAGGGGGCACCGGGGAGCTGTTTTTT.

This clone has only one observation. The chain couples TRBV6-5 to TRBJ1-1; D is possibly TRBD1 (5 bases). V dropped 10 bases and J dropped 1 base, with 7 bases sitting between them. The CDR3 is 11 amino acids. Germline assignment: CDR1 MNHEY and CDR2 SVGAGI. The CDR3 reads CATQGNTEAFF. For the CDR3, the DNA is TGTGCCACCCAGGGGAACACTGAAGCTTTCTTT.

The chain uses TRBV9 and TRBJ2-3; 9 nucleotides match TRBD2. The CDR3 has 15 residues. Trimming took 0 bases from V and 6 from J; bases not matched to a gene: 5. In germline, CDR1 is SGDLS, CDR2 YYNGEE. CDR3 DNA sequence: TGTGCCAGCAGCGTAGGGGGGACTAGCTTGGATACGCAGTATTTT. Amino acid sequence: CASSVGGTSLDTQYF.

The sample holds a few counts of this clone. The genes are TRBV10-3 and TRBJ2-7, with 10 bases aligning to TRBD1. V shed 6 bases, J shed 3 bases, and the junction held 5 bases outside the gene matches. CDR3 length equals 14 residues. Germline V gene data show CDR1 as ENHRY and CDR2 as SYGVKD. CDR3 sequence: CAIRSGTGDYEQYF. CDR3 sequence (DNA): TGTGCCATCAGATCCGGGACAGGGGACTACGAGCAGTACTTC.

The chain has TRBV7-8 and TRBJ2-5, with TRBD1 matching 7 bases. The ends lost 4 bases at V and 3 bases at J; junction bases unmatched: 2. CDR1 and CDR2 (germline): SGHVS, FQNEAQ. The CDR3 contains 13 residues. CDR3 DNA: TGTGCCAGCAGCTGGGGGACAGAAGAGACCCAGTACTTC. This gives the protein CASSWGTEETQYF.

This chain joins TRBV28 and TRBJ1-5; no clear D gene. Germline CDR1 is MDHEN and CDR2 is SYDVKM. Trimming removed 4 bases at V and 0 bases at J, with 10 bases between. The CDR3 consists of 15 residues. DNA of the CDR3: TGTGCCAGCAGTTCCCCCCCCTATAGCAATCAGCCCCAGCATTTT. It codes for CASSSPPYSNQPQHF.

This rearrangement joins TRBV29-1 to TRBJ1-3; the D is unclear. Per the germline V gene, CDR1 is SQVTM and CDR2 is ANQGSEA. Deletions cut 8 bases from V and 0 bases from J, with 11 bases between. The CDR3 has 13 amino acids. CDR3 bases: TGCAGCACATTGGGAGTCTCTGGAAACACCATATATTTT. Amino acids: CSTLGVSGNTIYF.

This sequence joins TRBV7-3 and TRBJ2-7, with 9 bases aligning to TRBD1. The CDR3 length is 15 residues. V dropped 5 bases and J dropped 5; count of bases not matched to a gene: 10. Germline-derived CDR1 and CDR2 are SGHTA and FQGTGA. In DNA form, the CDR3 reads TGTGCCAGCAGCCCTCCGGGACAGGGTGTGAACGAGCAGTACTTC. It yields the protein CASSPPGQGVNEQYF.

The J gene is TRBJ1-1, the V gene TRBV7-8; weak D call: TRBD1 (6 bases). Trimming took off 5 bases at V and 0 bases at J, with 10 bases between the two ends. The CDR3 runs to 14 residues. Germline CDR1 and CDR2: SGHVS and FQNEAQ. CDR3 sequence: CASSGQLLNTEAFF. The CDR3 coding sequence is TGTGCCAGCAGCGGACAGTTATTGAACACTGAAGCTTTCTTT.

This chain connects TRBV18 to TRBJ2-1; 9 positions agree with TRBD2. The CDR3 consists of 14 residues. Trimming at V came to 9 bases and at J to 8 bases, leaving 11 bases not matched to a gene. The germline V gene encodes CDR1 KGHSH and CDR2 LQKENI. The CDR3 here is CASSFSGSGDEQFF. CDR3 DNA sequence: TGTGCCAGTTCCTTTAGCGGGAGTGGGGATGAGCAGTTCTTC.

Comment on this clone: A junction boundary mismatches the germline segment, possibly from a read error. The chain carries TRBV9 and TRBJ2-7; 10 bases align to TRBD1. The germline CDR1 and CDR2 sequences are SGDLS and YYNGEE. The CDR3 spans 13 residues. CDR3 DNA sequence: TGTGCCAGCAGCGCGGACAGGGGGTTCGAGCGGTACTTC. This gives the protein CASSADRGFERYF.

The rearrangement links TRBV27 to TRBJ2-7; maybe TRBD2 (7 bases). From germline, CDR1 is MNHEY and CDR2 SMNVEV (reference sequence). This CDR3 comprises 14 residues. The V end lost 5 bases, the J end lost 1 base, and 12 bases lay between the germline ends. The chain's CDR3 is CASSTGRGSYEQYF. As DNA, the CDR3 is TGTGCCAGCAGTACAGGGAGGGGGTCCTACGAGCAGTACTTC.

The gene calls are TRBV15 and TRBJ1-1, with D possibly TRBD1 on 5 matching bases. CDR1 is LNHNV and CDR2 is YYDKDF in the germline V gene (reference sequence). This CDR3 comprises 14 residues. Trimming left V 6 bases short and J 6 bases short, with 17 bases between. Here the CDR3 DNA reads TGTGCCACCAGACAGGATAATAGTGGTGCTGAAGCTTTCTTT. Protein product: CATRQDNSGAEAFF.

The V and J genes are TRBV15 and TRBJ2-7, with D tentatively TRBD1 (6 bases). Trimming shortened V by 1 base and J by 1 base, and 17 bases separated the two germline ends. The germline gives CDR1 LNHNV, CDR2 YYDKDF (reference sequence). This CDR3 is 17 amino acids long. CDR3 nucleotide sequence: TGTGCCACCAGCAGAGTTGTTTTCCAGGGGACGTCCTACGAGCAGTACTTC. Amino acid sequence: CATSRVVFQGTSYEQYF.

The CDR3, as DNA: TGCGCCAGCCACGCACGGGATAGTAATTCACCCCTCCACTTT. It translates to CASHARDSNSPLHF. The genes are TRBV10-1 and TRBJ1-6; D gene ambiguous. Trimming cost V 8 bases and J 6 bases, with 14 bases left between them. Germline lookup yields CDR1 WNHNN and CDR2 SYGVQD (reference sequence). The CDR3 is 14 residues long.

V gene TRBV7-2 combines with J gene TRBJ2-7; D is possibly TRBD1 (6 bases). The germline CDR1 and CDR2 sequences are SGHTA and FQGNSA. The CDR3 totals 13 residues. V was cut by 5 bases and J by 3 bases, with 11 bases left in between. CDR3 sequence (DNA): TGTGCCAGCAGCCCAGAACAGGGCTACGAGCAGTACTTC. It is translated as CASSPEQGYEQYF.

The rearrangement uses TRBV7-8 and TRBJ2-3; TRBD2 matches at 10 bases. The CDR3 has 14 amino acids. The V gene's germline CDR1 is SGHVS and CDR2 FQNEAQ. The V segment lost 6 bases and the J segment 0 bases; nucleotides outside the gene matches: 0. The CDR3 is CASRLAGSTDTQYF. As DNA, the CDR3 is TGTGCCAGCAGACTAGCGGGGAGCACAGATACGCAGTATTTT.

The V gene is TRBV18, the J gene TRBJ1-5; D perhaps matches TRBD1 (5 bases). CDR3 size: 16 residues. V was shortened by 3 bases and J by 3 bases, with 15 bases between the two germline ends. Germline CDR1 KGHSH, CDR2 LQKENI. DNA for the CDR3: TGTGCCAGCTCACCCTTCGCTAGGGGCTCCAATCAGCCCCAGCATTTT. Translating gives CASSPFARGSNQPQHF.

This clone was seen once. The chain has TRBV4-1 and TRBJ2-3; 7 bases match TRBD2. CDR1 and CDR2 from the germline V gene are MGHRA and YSYEKL. V lost 3 bases to trimming and J lost 0 bases; unmatched junction nucleotides: 6. This CDR3 is 16 amino acids long. CDR3 loop: CASSHGDYPSTDTQYF. CDR3 bases: TGCGCCAGCAGCCATGGGGACTACCCTAGCACAGATACGCAGTATTTT.

V gene TRBV29-1 combines with J gene TRBJ2-3; D is undetermined. Germline-derived CDR1 and CDR2 are SQVTM and ANQGSEA. CDR3 size: 13 residues. The germline V and J ends were trimmed by 0 bases and 10 bases, with 14 bases remaining between them. The CDR3 DNA reads as TGCAGCGTTGAAGATGTGAACTCTAGTCCGCAGTATTTT. Translation gives CSVEDVNSSPQYF.

The V and J genes are TRBV5-1 and TRBJ2-7; the D gene is possibly TRBD1 (6 bases). Germline CDR1 SGHRS, CDR2 YFSETQ. The germline V and J ends were trimmed by 4 bases and 4 bases, with 12 bases remaining between them. The CDR3 contains 13 residues. The CDR3 spells CASSRDNTYEQYF. CDR3 bases: TGCGCCAGCAGCCGGGACAATACTTACGAGCAGTACTTC.

V is TRBV11-2 and J is TRBJ2-5; 7 bases map to TRBD2. V shed 7 bases and J 5 bases; nucleotides not matched to a gene: 13. Germline V gives CDR1 SGHAT, CDR2 FQNNGV. The length of the CDR3 is 15 residues. The CDR3 region is CASTTNPSGPETQYF. CDR3 DNA sequence: TGTGCCAGCACCACCAACCCTAGCGGACCTGAGACCCAGTACTTC. Looking up the rest from reference TRBV11-2 and TRBJ2-5 gives the full variable domain: EAGVAQSPRYKIIEKRQSVAFWCNPISGHATLYWYQQILGQGPKLLIQFQNNGVVDDSQLPKDRFSAERLKGVDSTLKIQPAKLEDSAVYLCASTTNPSGPETQYFGPGTRLLVL.

The chain links TRBV27 to TRBJ1-4; D is unclear. The length of the CDR3 is 14 residues. Germline V CDR1 and CDR2: MNHEY, SMNVEV (reference sequence). V was clipped by 8 bases and J by 0 bases, with 10 bases between them. As DNA, the CDR3 is TGTGCCAGCGGCGGGATTTCAACTAATGAAAAACTGTTTTTT. Translation gives CASGGISTNEKLFF.